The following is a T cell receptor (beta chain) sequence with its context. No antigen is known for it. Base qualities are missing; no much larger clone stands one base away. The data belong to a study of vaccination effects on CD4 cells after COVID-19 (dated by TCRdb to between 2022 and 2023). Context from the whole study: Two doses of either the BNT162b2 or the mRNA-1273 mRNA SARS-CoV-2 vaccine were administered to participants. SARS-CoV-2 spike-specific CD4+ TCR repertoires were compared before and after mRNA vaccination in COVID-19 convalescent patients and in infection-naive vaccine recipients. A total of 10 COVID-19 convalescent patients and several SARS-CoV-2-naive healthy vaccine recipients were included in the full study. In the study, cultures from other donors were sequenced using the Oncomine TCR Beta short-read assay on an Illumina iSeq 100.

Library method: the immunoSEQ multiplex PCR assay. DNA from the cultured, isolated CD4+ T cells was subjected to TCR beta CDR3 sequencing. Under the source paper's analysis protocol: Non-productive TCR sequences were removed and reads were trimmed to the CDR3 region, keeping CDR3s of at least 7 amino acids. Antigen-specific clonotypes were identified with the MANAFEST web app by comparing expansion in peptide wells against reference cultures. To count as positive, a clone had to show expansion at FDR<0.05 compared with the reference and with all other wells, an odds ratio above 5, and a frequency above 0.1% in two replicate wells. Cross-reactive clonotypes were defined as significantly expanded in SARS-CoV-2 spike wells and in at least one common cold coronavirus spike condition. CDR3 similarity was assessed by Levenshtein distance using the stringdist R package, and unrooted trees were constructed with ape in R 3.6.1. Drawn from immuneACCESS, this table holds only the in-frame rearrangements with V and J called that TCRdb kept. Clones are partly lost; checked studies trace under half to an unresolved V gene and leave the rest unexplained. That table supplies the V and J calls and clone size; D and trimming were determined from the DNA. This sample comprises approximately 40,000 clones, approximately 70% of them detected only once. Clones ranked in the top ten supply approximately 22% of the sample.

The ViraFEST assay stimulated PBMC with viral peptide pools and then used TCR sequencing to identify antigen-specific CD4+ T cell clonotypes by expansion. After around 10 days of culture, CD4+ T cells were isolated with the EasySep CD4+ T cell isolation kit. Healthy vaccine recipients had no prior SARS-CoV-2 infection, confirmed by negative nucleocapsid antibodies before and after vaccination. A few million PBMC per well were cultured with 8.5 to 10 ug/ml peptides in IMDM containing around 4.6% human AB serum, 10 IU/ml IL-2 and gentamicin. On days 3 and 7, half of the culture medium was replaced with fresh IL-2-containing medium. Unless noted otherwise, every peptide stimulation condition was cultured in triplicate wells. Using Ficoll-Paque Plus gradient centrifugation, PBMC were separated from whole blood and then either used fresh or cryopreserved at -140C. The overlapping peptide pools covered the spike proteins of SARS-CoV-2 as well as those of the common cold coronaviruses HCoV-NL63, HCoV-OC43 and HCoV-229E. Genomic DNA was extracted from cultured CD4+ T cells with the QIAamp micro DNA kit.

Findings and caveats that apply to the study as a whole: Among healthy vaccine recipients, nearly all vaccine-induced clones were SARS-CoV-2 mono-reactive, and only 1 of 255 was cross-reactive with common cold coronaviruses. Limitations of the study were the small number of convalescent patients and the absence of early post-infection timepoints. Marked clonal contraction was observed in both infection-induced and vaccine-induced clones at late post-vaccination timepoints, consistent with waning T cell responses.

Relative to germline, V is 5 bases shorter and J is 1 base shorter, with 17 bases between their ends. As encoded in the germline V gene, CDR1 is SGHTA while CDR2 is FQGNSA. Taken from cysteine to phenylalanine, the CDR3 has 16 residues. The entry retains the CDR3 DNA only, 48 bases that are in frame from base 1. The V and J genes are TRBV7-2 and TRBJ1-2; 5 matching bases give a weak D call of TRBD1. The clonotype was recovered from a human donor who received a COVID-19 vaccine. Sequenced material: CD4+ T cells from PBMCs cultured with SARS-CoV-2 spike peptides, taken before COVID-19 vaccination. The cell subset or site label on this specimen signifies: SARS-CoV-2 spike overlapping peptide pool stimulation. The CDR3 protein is CASSPRSGTDNYGYTF. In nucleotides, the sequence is TGTGCCAGCAGCCCGCGATCCGGGACGGATAACTATGGCTACACCTTC.